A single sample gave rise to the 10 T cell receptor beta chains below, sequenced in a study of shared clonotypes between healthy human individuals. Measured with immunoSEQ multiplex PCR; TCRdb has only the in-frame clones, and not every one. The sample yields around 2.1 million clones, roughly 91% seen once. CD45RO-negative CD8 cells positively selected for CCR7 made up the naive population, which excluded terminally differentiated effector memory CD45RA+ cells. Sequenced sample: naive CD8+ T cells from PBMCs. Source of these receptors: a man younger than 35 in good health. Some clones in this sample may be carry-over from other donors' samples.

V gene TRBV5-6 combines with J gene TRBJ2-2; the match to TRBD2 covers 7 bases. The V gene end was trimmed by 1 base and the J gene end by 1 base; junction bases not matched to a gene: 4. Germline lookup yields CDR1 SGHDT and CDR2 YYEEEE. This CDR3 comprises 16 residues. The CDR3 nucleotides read TGTGCCAGCAGCTTGTTTCCGGGAGGGAACACCGGGGAGCTGTTTTTT. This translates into CASSLFPGGNTGELFF.

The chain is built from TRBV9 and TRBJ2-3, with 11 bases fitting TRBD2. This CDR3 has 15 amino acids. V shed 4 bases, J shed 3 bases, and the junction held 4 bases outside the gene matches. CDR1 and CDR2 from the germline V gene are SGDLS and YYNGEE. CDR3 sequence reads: CASSPRTSGTDTQYF. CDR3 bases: TGTGCCAGCAGCCCCCGGACTAGCGGGACAGATACGCAGTATTTT.

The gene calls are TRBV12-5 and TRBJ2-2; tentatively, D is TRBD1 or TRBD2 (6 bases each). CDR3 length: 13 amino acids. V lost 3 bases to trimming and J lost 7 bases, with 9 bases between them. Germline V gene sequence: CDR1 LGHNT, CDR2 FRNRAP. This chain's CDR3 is CASGFGGLGELFF. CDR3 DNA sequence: TGTGCTAGTGGTTTCGGGGGCCTCGGGGAGCTGTTTTTT.

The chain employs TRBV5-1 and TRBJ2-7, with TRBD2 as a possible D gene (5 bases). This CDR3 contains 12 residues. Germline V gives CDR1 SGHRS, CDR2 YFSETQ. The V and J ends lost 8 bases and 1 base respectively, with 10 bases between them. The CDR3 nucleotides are TGCGCCAGTGGAGAGGGATCCTACGAGCAGTACTTC. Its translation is CASGEGSYEQYF.

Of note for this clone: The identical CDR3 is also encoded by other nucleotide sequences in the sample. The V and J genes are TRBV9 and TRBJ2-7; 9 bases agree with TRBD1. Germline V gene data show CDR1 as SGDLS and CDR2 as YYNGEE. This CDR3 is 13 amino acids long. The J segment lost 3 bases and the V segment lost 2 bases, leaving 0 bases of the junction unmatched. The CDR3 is CASSVDRGYEQYF. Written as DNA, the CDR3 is TGTGCCAGCAGCGTGGACAGGGGCTACGAGCAGTACTTC.

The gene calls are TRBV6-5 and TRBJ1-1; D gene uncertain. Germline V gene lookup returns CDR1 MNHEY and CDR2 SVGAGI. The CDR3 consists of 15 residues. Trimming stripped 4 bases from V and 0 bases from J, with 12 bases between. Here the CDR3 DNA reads TGTGCCAGCAGTTTCCAACTGGGGTTGAACACTGAAGCTTTCTTT. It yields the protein CASSFQLGLNTEAFF.

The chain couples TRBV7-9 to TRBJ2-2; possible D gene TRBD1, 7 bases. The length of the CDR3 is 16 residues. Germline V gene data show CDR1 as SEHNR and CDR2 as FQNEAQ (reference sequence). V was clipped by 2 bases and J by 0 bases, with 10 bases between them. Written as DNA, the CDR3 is TGTGCCAGCAGCTTACGGGGGACAGCGAACACCGGGGAGCTGTTTTTT. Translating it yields CASSLRGTANTGELFF.

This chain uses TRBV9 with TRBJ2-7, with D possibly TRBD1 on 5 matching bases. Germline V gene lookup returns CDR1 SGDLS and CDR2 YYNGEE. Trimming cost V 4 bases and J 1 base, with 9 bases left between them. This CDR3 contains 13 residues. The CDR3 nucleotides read TGTGCCAGCAGCCTCAGACAGTCCTACGAGCAGTACTTC. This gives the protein CASSLRQSYEQYF.

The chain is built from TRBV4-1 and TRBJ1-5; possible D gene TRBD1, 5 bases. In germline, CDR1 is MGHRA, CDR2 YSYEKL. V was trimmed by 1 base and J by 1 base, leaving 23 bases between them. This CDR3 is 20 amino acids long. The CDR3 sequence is CASSQGSLRGGRWSNQPQHF. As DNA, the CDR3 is TGCGCCAGCAGCCAAGGAAGCCTGAGGGGAGGGCGATGGAGCAATCAGCCCCAGCATTTT.

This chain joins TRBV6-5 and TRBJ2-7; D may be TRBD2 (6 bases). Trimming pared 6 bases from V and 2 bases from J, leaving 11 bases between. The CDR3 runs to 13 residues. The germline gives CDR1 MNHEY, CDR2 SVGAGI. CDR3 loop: CASSPAGTYEQYF. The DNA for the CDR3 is TGTGCCAGCAGCCCGGCGGGGACCTACGAGCAGTACTTC.